This TCR beta chain was retrieved from a study of graft-versus-host responses after intestinal transplantation. Study overall: Recipients obtained multivisceral, liver-intestinal, or isolated intestinal transplants.

The germline V gene has CDR1 SGHAT and CDR2 FQNNGV. CDR3 length: 17 residues. Trimming took 5 bases from V and 8 from J; bases not matched to a gene: 12. Processing was applied to graft tissue in order to liberate intraepithelial and lamina propria lymphocytes. Sequencing used immunoSEQ multiplex PCR; TCRdb keeps in-frame clones, though not all of them. The sample holds around 35,000 clones; 87% are singletons and the top ten take about a sixth. The rearrangement links TRBV11-2 to TRBJ2-1; 13 bases map to TRBD2. Sequenced here: ileum tissue, sampled about 28 weeks after intestinal transplant. The clonotype was recovered from a human patient who received an intestinal transplant, so some T cells may come from the graft donor. Here the CDR3 DNA reads TGTGCCAGCAGCCTCAGGGTGACTAGCGGGGGGTCGGATGAGCAGTTCTTC. It yields the protein CASSLRVTSGGSDEQFF. Complete variable domain (other parts from reference TRBV11-2 and TRBJ2-1): EAGVAQSPRYKIIEKRQSVAFWCNPISGHATLYWYQQILGQGPKLLIQFQNNGVVDDSQLPKDRFSAERLKGVDSTLKIQPAKLEDSAVYLCASSLRVTSGGSDEQFFGPGTRLTVL.